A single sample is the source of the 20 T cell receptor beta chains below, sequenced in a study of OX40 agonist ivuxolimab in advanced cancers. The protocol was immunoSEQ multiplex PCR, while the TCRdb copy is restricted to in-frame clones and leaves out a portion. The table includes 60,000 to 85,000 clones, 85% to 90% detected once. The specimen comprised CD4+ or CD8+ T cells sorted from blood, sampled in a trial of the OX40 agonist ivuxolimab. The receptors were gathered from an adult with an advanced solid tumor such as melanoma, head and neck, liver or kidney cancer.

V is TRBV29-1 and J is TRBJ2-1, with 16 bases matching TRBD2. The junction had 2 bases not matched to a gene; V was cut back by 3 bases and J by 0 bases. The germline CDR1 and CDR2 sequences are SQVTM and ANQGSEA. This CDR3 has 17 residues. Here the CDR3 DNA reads TGCAGCGTTGAGGGGACTAGCGGGAGGGCCTCCTACAATGAGCAGTTCTTC. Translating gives CSVEGTSGRASYNEQFF.

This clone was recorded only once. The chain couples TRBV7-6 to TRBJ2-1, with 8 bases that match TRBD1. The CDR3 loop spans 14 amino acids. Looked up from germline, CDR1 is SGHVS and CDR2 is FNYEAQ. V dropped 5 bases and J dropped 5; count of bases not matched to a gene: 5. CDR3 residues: CASSLRDRHNEQFF. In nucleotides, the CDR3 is TGTGCCAGCAGCCTCCGGGACAGGCACAATGAGCAGTTCTTC.

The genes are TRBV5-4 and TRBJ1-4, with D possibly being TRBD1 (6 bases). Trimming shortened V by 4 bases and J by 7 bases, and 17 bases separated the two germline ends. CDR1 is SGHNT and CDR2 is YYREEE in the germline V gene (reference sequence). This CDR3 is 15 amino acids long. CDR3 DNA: TGTGCCAGCAGCCGGCGGGGGGCGGGAGGTGAAAAACTGTTTTTT. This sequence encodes CASSRRGAGGEKLFF.

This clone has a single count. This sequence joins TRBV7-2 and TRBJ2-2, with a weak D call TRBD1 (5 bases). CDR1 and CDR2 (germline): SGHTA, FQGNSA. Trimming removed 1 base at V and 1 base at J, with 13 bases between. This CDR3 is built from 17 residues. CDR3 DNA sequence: TGTGCCAGCAGCTTAGGGGGCAGTCAGGGGAACACCGGGGAGCTGTTTTTT. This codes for CASSLGGSQGNTGELFF. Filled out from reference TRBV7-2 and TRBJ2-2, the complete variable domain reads GAGVSQSPSNKVTEKGKDVELRCDPISGHTALYWYRQSLGQGLEFLIYFQGNSAPDKSGLPSDRFSAERTGGSVSTLTIQRTQQEDSAVYLCASSLGGSQGNTGELFFGEGSRLTVL.

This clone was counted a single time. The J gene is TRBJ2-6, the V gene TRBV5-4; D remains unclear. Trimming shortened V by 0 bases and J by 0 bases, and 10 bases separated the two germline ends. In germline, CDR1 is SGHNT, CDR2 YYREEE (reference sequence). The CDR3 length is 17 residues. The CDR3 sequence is CASSLAVAVSGANVLTF. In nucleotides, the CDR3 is TGTGCCAGCAGCTTGGCCGTAGCAGTCTCTGGGGCCAACGTCCTGACTTTC.

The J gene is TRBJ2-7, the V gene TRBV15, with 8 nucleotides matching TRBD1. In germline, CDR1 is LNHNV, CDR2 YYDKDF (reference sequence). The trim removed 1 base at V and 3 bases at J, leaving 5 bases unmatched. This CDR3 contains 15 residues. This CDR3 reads CATSRGRTGFYEQYF. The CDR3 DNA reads TGTGCCACCAGCAGAGGGAGGACAGGGTTCTACGAGCAGTACTTC.

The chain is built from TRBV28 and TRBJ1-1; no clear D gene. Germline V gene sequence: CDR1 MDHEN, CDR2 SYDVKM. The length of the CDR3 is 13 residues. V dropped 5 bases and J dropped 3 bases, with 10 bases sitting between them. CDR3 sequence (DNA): TGTGCCAGCAGTCCTCCCCCCCACACTGAAGCTTTCTTT. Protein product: CASSPPPHTEAFF.

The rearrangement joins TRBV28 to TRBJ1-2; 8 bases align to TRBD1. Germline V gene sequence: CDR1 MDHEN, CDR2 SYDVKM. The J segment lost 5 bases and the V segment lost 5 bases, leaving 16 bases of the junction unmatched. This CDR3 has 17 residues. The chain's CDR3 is CASSPAGQASPPYGYTF. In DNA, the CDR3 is TGTGCCAGCAGTCCAGCGGGACAGGCGTCTCCCCCGTATGGCTACACCTTC.

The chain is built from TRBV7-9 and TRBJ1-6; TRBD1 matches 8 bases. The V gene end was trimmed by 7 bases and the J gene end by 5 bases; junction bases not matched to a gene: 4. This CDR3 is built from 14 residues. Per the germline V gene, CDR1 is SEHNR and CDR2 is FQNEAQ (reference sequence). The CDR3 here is CASTLTGDNSPLHF. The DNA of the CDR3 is TGTGCCAGCACCTTGACAGGGGATAATTCACCCCTCCACTTT.

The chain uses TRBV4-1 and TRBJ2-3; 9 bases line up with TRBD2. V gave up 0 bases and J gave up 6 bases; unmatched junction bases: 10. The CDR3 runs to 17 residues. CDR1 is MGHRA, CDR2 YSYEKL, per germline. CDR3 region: CASSQEPSGIAGDTQYF. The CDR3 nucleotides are TGCGCCAGCAGCCAAGAACCTAGCGGGATAGCGGGGGATACGCAGTATTTT.

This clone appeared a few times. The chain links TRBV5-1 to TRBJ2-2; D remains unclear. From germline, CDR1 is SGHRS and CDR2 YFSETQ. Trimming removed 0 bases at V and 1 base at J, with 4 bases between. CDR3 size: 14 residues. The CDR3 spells CASSLEGNTGELFF. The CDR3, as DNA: TGCGCCAGCAGCTTGGAGGGGAACACCGGGGAGCTGTTTTTT.

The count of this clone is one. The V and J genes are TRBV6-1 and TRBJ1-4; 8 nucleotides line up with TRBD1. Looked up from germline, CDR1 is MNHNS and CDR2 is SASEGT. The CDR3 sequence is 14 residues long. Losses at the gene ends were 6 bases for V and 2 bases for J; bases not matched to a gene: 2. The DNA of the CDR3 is TGTGCCAGCAGCAGGACAGGGACTAATGAAAAACTGTTTTTT. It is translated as CASSRTGTNEKLFF.

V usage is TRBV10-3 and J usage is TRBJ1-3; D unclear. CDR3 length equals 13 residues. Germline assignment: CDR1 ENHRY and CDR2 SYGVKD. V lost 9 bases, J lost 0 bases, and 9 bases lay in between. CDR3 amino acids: CAMRRNSGNTIYF. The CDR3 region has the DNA TGTGCCATGAGACGGAACTCTGGAAACACCATATATTTT.

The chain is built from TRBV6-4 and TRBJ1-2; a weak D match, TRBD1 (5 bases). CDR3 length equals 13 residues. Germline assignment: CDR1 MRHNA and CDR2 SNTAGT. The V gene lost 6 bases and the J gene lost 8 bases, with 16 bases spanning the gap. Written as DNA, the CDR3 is TGTGCCAGCAGCTCCTCCCCTGGGGGGGGCTACACCTTC. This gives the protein CASSSSPGGGYTF.

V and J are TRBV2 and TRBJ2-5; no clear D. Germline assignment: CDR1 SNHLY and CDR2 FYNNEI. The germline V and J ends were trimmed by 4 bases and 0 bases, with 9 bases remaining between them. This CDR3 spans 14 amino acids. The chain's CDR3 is CASSVGTYQETQYF. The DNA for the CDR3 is TGTGCCAGCAGTGTGGGAACATACCAAGAGACCCAGTACTTC.

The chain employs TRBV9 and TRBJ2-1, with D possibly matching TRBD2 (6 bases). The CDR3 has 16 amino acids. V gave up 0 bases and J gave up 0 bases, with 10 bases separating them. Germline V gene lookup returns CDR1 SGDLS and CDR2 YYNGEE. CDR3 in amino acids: CASSVGGRSSYNEQFF. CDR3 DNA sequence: TGTGCCAGCAGCGTAGGGGGGAGGAGCTCCTACAATGAGCAGTTCTTC.

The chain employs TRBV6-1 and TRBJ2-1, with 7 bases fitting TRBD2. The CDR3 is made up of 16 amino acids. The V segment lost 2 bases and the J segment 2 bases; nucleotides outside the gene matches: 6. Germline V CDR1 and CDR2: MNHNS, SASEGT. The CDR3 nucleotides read TGTGCCAGCAGTGAATCCCCAGCGGGGCCCTACAATGAGCAGTTCTTC. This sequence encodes CASSESPAGPYNEQFF.

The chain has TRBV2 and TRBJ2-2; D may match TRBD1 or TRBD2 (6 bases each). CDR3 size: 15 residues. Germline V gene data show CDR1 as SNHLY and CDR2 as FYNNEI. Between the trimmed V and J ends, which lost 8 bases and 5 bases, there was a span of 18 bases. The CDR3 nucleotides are TGTGCCAGCTTCTTCTCGGGGGCCGGGACCGGGGAGCTGTTTTTT. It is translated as CASFFSGAGTGELFF.

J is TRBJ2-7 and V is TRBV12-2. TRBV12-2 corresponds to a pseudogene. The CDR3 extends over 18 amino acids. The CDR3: CASRLARGGQLSSYEQYF. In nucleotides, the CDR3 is TGTGCAAGTCGCTTAGCGAGGGGGGGACAGTTGAGCTCCTACGAGCAGTACTTC.

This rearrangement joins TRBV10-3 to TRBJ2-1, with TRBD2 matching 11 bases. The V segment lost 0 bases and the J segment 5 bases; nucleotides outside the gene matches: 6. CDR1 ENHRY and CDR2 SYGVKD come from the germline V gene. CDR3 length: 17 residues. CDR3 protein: CAISESIGTSGNNEQFF. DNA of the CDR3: TGTGCCATCAGTGAGTCGATAGGGACTAGCGGAAACAATGAGCAGTTCTTC.